This entry describes one T cell receptor (beta chain). The target antigen is unknown. Trimming took 2 bases from V and 3 from J; bases not matched to a gene: 6. The CDR3 runs 16 residues. Germline loops: CDR1 MNHEY, CDR2 SVGEGT. TCRdb passed the reads through MiXCR, listing each CDR3 protein once. The table has about 340,000 distinct CDR3 sequences, almost 30% seen once. This sample was included in a study of T cell repertoires in cytomegalovirus infection. The wider study: CMV epitopes in the study were HLA-C-restricted (recently identified) and HLA-B-restricted (well studied). It was the public TCR beta signatures that indicated both CMV infection and matching HLA type. General study points: The study found HLA-C-restricted CMV-specific TCR beta clonotypes dominating the ex vivo response.

This TCR came from a human donor in good health (CMV status not recorded). Some clones in this sample may be carry-over from other donors' samples. This chain uses TRBV6-2 or TRBV6-3 with TRBJ2-7, with 11 bases that match TRBD2. The material was cultured PBMCs, obtained from culture after CMV antigen stimulation. CDR3 protein: CASSYPRLAGNYEQYF. The DNA for the CDR3 is TGTGCCAGCAGTTACCCCCGACTAGCGGGAAACTACGAGCAGTACTTC.